The present entry profiles one TCR beta chain with its context. The target antigen is unknown. The sample is drawn from a study of T cell repertoires in cytomegalovirus infection. Study summary: CMV infection together with matching HLA type was indicated by public TCR beta signatures.

One entry per CDR3 protein results from TCRdb running MiXCR on the reads. The data contain about 450,000 distinct CDR3 sequences, 31% of them singletons. This CDR3 is built from 18 residues. Trimming left V 7 bases short and J 6 bases short, with 30 bases between. Germline CDR1 and CDR2: SGHAT and FQDESV (reference sequence). Whole-study findings and limits: Cumulative public TCR beta family frequency identified CMV carriers with the relevant HLA. CMV-specific TCR beta clonotypes restricted by HLA-C dominated the ex vivo response.

The sequencing input was PBMCs. The chain recombines TRBV11-1 with TRBJ1-2, with D possibly matching TRBD1 (6 bases). The sequence was collected from a human donor in good health (CMV status not recorded). Some clones in this sample may be carry-over from other donors' samples. The CDR3 DNA reads TGTGCCAGCACACCCGCCGTTAGGACAGTGGGCCTTGGGAATGGCTACACCTTC. It specifies CASTPAVRTVGLGNGYTF. The full variable domain, its missing parts supplied by reference TRBV11-1 and TRBJ1-2, is EAEVAQSPRYKITEKSQAVAFWCDPISGHATLYWYRQILGQGPELLVQFQDESVVDDSQLPKDRFSAERLKGVDSTLKIQPAELGDSAMYLCASTPAVRTVGLGNGYTFGSGTRLTVV.